This T cell receptor beta chain was identified in a study of T-cell memory formation after mild COVID-19. Findings and caveats of the study: Clones shrinking from day 15 to 85 showed even CD4/CD8 mixes; later expanders tilted CD4+.

TCRdb re-called the 5' RACE reads through MiXCR, storing one row per CDR3 protein. Of around 200,000 distinct CDR3 sequences in the sample, 20% to 25% were seen once. This clonotype was counted a single time. Its antigen is not known. Sequencing was done on a sample of PBMCs or a T cell subset sorted from them (not recorded which). This TCR derives from an adult woman who had mild COVID-19 (a few samples of this study predate the infection). Cell type and time point are not known.

CDR3 sequence: CASSVGGRGYTF. As DNA, the CDR3 is TGTGCCAGCAGCGTAGGGGGGAGAGGCTACACCTTC. V usage is TRBV9 and J usage is TRBJ1-2; TRBD1 is a possible D gene (5 bases). V gave up 0 bases and J gave up 8 bases, with 8 bases separating them. Looked up from germline, CDR1 is SGDLS and CDR2 is YYNGEE. This CDR3 comprises 12 residues.